The source of this T cell receptor (beta chain) is a study of technical replicates of blood from a handful of donors. Germline V gene lookup returns CDR1 LNHDA and CDR2 SQIVND (reference sequence). Trimming cost V 5 bases and J 1 base, with 8 bases left between them. The CDR3 spans 13 residues. The repertoire was sequenced with immunoSEQ multiplex PCR; TCRdb's copy has only in-frame clones and lacks some. This sample has about 62,000 clones, with more than 75% found just once. The sequence was collected from a human donor in good health. Some clones in this sample may be carry-over from other donors' samples. This chain links TRBV19 with TRBJ2-5, with D perhaps TRBD2 (5 bases). The sample comprised PBMCs. CDR3 sequence reads: CASSRDLQETQYF. The CDR3 DNA reads as TGTGCCAGTAGTCGGGATCTCCAAGAGACCCAGTACTTC.